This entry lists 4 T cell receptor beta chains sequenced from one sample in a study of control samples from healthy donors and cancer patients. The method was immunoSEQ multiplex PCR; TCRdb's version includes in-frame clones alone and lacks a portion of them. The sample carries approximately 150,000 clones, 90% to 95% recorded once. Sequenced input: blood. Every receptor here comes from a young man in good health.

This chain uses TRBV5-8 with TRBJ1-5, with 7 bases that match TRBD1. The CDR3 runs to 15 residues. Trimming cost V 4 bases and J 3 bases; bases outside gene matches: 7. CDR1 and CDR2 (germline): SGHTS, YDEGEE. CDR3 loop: CASSGVQGPNQPQHF. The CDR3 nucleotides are TGTGCCAGCAGCGGCGTACAGGGGCCCAATCAGCCCCAGCATTTT.

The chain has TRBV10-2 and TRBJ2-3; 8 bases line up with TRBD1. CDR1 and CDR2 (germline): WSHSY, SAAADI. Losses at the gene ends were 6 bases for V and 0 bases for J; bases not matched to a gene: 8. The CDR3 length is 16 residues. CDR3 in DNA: TGCGCCAGCAGCCTTCCGAGGACAGGGAGCACAGATACGCAGTATTTT. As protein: CASSLPRTGSTDTQYF.

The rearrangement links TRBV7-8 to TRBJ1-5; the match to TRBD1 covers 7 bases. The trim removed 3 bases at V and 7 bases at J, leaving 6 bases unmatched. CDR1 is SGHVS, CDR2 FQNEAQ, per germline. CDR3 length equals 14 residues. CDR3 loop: CASSFYRGRQPQHF. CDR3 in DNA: TGTGCCAGCAGCTTTTACAGGGGACGGCAGCCCCAGCATTTT.

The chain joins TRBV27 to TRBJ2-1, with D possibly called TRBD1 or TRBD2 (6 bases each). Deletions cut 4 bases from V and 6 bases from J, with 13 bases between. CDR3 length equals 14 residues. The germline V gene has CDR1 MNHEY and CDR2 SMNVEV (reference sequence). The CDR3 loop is CASSSGKGGNEQFF. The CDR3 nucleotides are TGTGCCAGCAGTTCGGGCAAGGGGGGCAATGAGCAGTTCTTC.